What follows are 22 T cell receptor beta chains derived from one specimen sequenced in a study of T-cell reconstitution after alpha-beta-depleted transplantation in children. A TCRbeta library incorporating unique molecular identifiers was prepared. MiXCR, run by TCRdb on the PCR reads, gives a single entry per CDR3 protein. The data contain almost 600,000 distinct CDR3 sequences, about a quarter of them singletons. Specimen: PBMCs, collected before TCRalphabeta/CD19-depleted stem cell transplant. These TCRs come from a boy younger than two with Wiskott-Aldrich syndrome, due to receive a stem cell transplant.

This clonotype was detected only a few times. The J gene is TRBJ2-4, the V gene TRBV2; a possible D gene is TRBD2 (6 bases). The CDR3 runs to 15 residues. Germline V gene lookup returns CDR1 SNHLY and CDR2 FYNNEI. Trimming left V 4 bases short and J 3 bases short, with 13 bases between. CDR3 protein: CASSVGGLGKNIQYF. The CDR3 nucleotides read TGTGCCAGCAGTGTTGGGGGGTTGGGCAAAAACATTCAGTACTTC.

V usage is TRBV5-1 and J usage is TRBJ2-5, with TRBD2 matching over 7 bases. Per germline, CDR1 SGHRS and CDR2 YFSETQ. CDR3 length: 15 amino acids. The J segment lost 1 base and the V segment lost 4 bases, leaving 7 bases of the junction unmatched. This CDR3 reads CASSASGVLQETQYF. Written as DNA, the CDR3 is TGCGCCAGCAGCGCGAGCGGGGTCCTCCAAGAGACCCAGTACTTC.

This clonotype was counted between two and nine times. The chain couples TRBV12-3 or TRBV12-4 to TRBJ1-6; TRBD1 matches 8 bases. V trimming: 8 bases; J trimming: 6 bases; junction bases outside the gene matches: 9. The CDR3 covers 15 residues. In DNA, the CDR3 is TGTGCCAGCGGTATTACCGGACAGGGTAATTCACCCCTCCACTTT. Residues: CASGITGQGNSPLHF.

This clonotype was seen a few times. The chain carries TRBV24-1 and TRBJ2-3; D is uncertain. Trimming shortened V by 10 bases and J by 2 bases, and 12 bases separated the two germline ends. The CDR3 has 13 residues. The germline gives CDR1 KGHDR, CDR2 SFDVKD. The CDR3 here is CATGTPFTDTQYF. CDR3 nucleotide sequence: TGTGCCACTGGAACTCCTTTCACAGATACGCAGTATTTT.

The V call is TRBV18, the J call TRBJ2-7; no firm D call. Germline loops: CDR1 KGHSH, CDR2 LQKENI. V lost 3 bases and J lost 1, with 7 bases in between. There are 13 residues in the CDR3. CDR3 sequence reads: CASSPVQSYEQYF. CDR3 nucleotides: TGTGCCAGCTCACCTGTACAGTCCTACGAGCAGTACTTC. Drawing the rest from reference TRBV18 and TRBJ2-7, the complete variable domain is NAGVMQNPRHLVRRRGQEARLRCSPMKGHSHVYWYRQLPEEGLKFMVYLQKENIIDESGMPKERFSAEFPKEGPSILRIQQVVRGDSAAYFCASSPVQSYEQYFGPGTRLTVT.

The chain joins TRBV5-1 to TRBJ1-6; 11 bases fit TRBD1. The CDR3 length is 15 residues. J was trimmed by 10 bases and V by 0 bases; bases with no gene match: 3. CDR1 SGHRS and CDR2 YFSETQ come from the germline V gene. DNA of the CDR3: TGCGCCAGCAGCTTGGACCGGGACAGGGGGTCACCCCTCCACTTT. Translating it yields CASSLDRDRGSPLHF.

This chain joins TRBV5-1 and TRBJ2-7, with 9 bases aligning to TRBD1. Trimming at V came to 4 bases and at J to 3 bases, leaving 5 bases not matched to a gene. The CDR3 length is 14 residues. Germline V lookup: CDR1 SGHRS, CDR2 YFSETQ. The CDR3 nucleotides are TGCGCCAGCAGCGCGGGACAGGGAAACTACGAGCAGTACTTC. It encodes CASSAGQGNYEQYF.

The chain is built from TRBV2 and TRBJ1-2; D not resolved. The V and J ends lost 6 bases and 6 bases respectively, with 11 bases between them. This CDR3 has 12 residues. In germline, CDR1 is SNHLY, CDR2 FYNNEI. CDR3 sequence reads: CASRFGSNGYTF. The CDR3 DNA is TGTGCCAGCAGGTTCGGATCCAATGGCTACACCTTC.

This clonotype turned up a few times. The gene calls are TRBV20-1 and TRBJ1-5; D is possibly TRBD1 (6 bases). Trimming shortened V by 3 bases and J by 4 bases, and 16 bases separated the two germline ends. The CDR3 has 15 amino acids. CDR1 DFQATT and CDR2 SNEGSKA come from the germline V gene (reference sequence). The CDR3 DNA reads as TGCAGTGCTAGGCTACAGGGCTTACCAAATCAGCCCCAGCATTTT. It encodes CSARLQGLPNQPQHF.

The rearrangement links TRBV7-9 to TRBJ1-1; TRBD1 is a possible D gene (5 bases). The CDR3 length is 14 residues. Trimming took 5 bases from V and 1 from J, leaving 11 bases between them. From germline, CDR1 is SEHNR and CDR2 FQNEAQ (reference sequence). In DNA form, the CDR3 reads TGTGCCAGCAGCACCCGGGGGTCGAACACTGAAGCTTTCTTT. This encodes CASSTRGSNTEAFF.

The chain links TRBV12-3 or TRBV12-4 to TRBJ2-1; D may be TRBD1 (5 bases). The V gene lost 7 bases and the J gene lost 7 bases, with 14 bases spanning the gap. The CDR3 runs to 13 residues. CDR3 sequence: CASILRAKNEQFF. In DNA, the CDR3 is TGTGCCAGCATACTCAGGGCTAAAAATGAGCAGTTCTTC.

This clonotype has a handful of counts. The chain combines TRBV10-3 with TRBJ2-2; D not resolved. CDR3 size: 11 residues. Germline V CDR1 and CDR2: ENHRY, SYGVKD. The V and J ends lost 10 bases and 2 bases respectively, with 5 bases between them. This CDR3 is CATVNTGELFF. CDR3 DNA sequence: TGTGCCACCGTTAACACCGGGGAGCTGTTTTTT.

The genes are TRBV5-1 and TRBJ2-1; 11 bases fit TRBD1. The CDR3 length is 14 residues. V shed 3 bases, J shed 8 bases, and the junction held 4 bases outside the gene matches. Germline V gene lookup returns CDR1 SGHRS and CDR2 YFSETQ. The CDR3 region has the DNA TGCGCCAGCAGCTCGGGACAGGGGGTACATGAGCAGTTCTTC. It is translated as CASSSGQGVHEQFF.

This clonotype was seen only a few times. The CDR3 region is CASKATGGADTQYF. For the CDR3, the DNA is TGTGCCAGCAAGGCGACAGGGGGCGCAGATACGCAGTATTTT. The chain is built from TRBV6-1 and TRBJ2-3, with 10 bases lining up with TRBD1. This CDR3 comprises 14 residues. Germline-derived CDR1 and CDR2 are MNHNS and SASEGT. Trimming took 7 bases from V and 4 from J; bases not matched to a gene: 5.

V is TRBV4-1 and J is TRBJ1-1, with D unclear. CDR1 is MGHRA and CDR2 is YSYEKL in the germline V gene. The CDR3 sequence is 14 residues long. The ends were cut back, 0 bases at V and 3 bases at J, with 8 bases in the middle. The CDR3 protein is CASSQDRTYTEAFF. CDR3 DNA sequence: TGCGCCAGCAGCCAAGATCGGACTTACACTGAAGCTTTCTTT.

The chain recombines TRBV12-3 or TRBV12-4 with TRBJ2-5; 12 nucleotides line up with TRBD1. J lost 4 bases, V lost 8 bases, and 2 bases had no gene match. The length of the CDR3 is 13 residues. The CDR3 region has the DNA TGTGCCAGCGGGGACAGGGGGCGAGAGACCCAGTACTTC. Translated: CASGDRGRETQYF.

This clonotype was observed a few times. The gene calls are TRBV4-2 and TRBJ1-5, with no clear D. The CDR3 runs 14 residues. The V gene lost 5 bases and the J gene lost 3 bases, with 11 bases spanning the gap. Germline V gene lookup returns CDR1 LGHNA and CDR2 YNFKEQ. The chain's CDR3 is CASSSGGYNQPQHF. The CDR3 nucleotides are TGTGCCAGCAGCTCTGGTGGGTACAATCAGCCCCAGCATTTT.

This clonotype was counted only a few times. The genes are TRBV5-4 and TRBJ1-2; tentative D call: TRBD1 (5 bases). CDR1 and CDR2 (germline): SGHNT, YYREEE (reference sequence). The CDR3 loop spans 15 amino acids. Trimming pared 0 bases from V and 8 bases from J, leaving 17 bases between. CDR3 region: CASSLGMGEQGGYTF. CDR3 DNA: TGTGCCAGCAGCTTGGGTATGGGGGAGCAAGGAGGCTACACCTTC.

This clonotype was seen more than once but under ten times. V is TRBV30 and J is TRBJ1-5; D is unresolved. Trimming took 1 base from V and 1 from J, leaving 8 bases between them. Per germline, CDR1 GTSNPN and CDR2 SVGIG (reference sequence). The CDR3 is 14 amino acids. CDR3 protein: CAWSDGYSNQPQHF. CDR3 nucleotide sequence: TGTGCCTGGAGTGATGGGTACAGCAATCAGCCCCAGCATTTT.

The chain has TRBV11-2 and TRBJ2-2; possibly TRBD2 for D (6 bases). The CDR3 has 16 amino acids. Deletions cut 3 bases from V and 4 bases from J, with 15 bases between. Germline V gives CDR1 SGHAT, CDR2 FQNNGV. The CDR3 reads CASSLNGRYGTGELFF. In DNA form, the CDR3 reads TGTGCCAGCAGCTTGAACGGGAGATATGGCACCGGGGAGCTGTTTTTT.

This clonotype was seen only a few times. V is TRBV5-1 and J is TRBJ2-2; D may be TRBD1 (5 bases). Germline values: CDR1 SGHRS, CDR2 YFSETQ. The V gene lost 6 bases and the J gene lost 6 bases, with 15 bases spanning the gap. The CDR3 is 14 amino acids. Here the CDR3 reads CASTVWGRAGELFF. The CDR3 coding sequence is TGCGCCAGCACTGTTTGGGGCCGGGCCGGGGAGCTGTTTTTT.

The gene calls are TRBV20-1 and TRBJ2-1, with D unclear. Germline assignment: CDR1 DFQATT and CDR2 SNEGSKA (reference sequence). The V end lost 3 bases, the J end lost 0 bases, and 6 bases lay between the germline ends. The CDR3 consists of 13 residues. The CDR3 is CSASRSSYNEQFF. The CDR3 DNA reads as TGCAGTGCTAGTCGGAGCTCCTACAATGAGCAGTTCTTC.